These 9 T cell receptor beta chains came from one sample sequenced in a study of cytomegalovirus exposure and HLA in healthy donors. Amplification used 60 Vbeta primers and 13 Jbeta primers. The repertoire was sequenced with immunoSEQ multiplex PCR; TCRdb's copy has only in-frame clones and lacks some. The sample holds tens of thousands of clones, about 72% seen once. The sequenced sample was PBMCs. The receptor source for this set is a man aged 50 to 59 in good health and CMV-seropositive.

For this clone: One junction end disagrees with the germline gene, perhaps due to a read error. This chain connects TRBV5-6 to TRBJ1-1; 11 bases fit TRBD1. The germline V gene has CDR1 SGHDT and CDR2 YYEEEE. The CDR3 length is 15 residues. This CDR3 is CASRLDRGRGTEAFF. CDR3 coding DNA: TGTGCCAGCAGATTGGACAGGGGGCGCGGCACTGAAGCTTTCTTT.

This chain connects TRBV6-5 to TRBJ2-4; D gene ambiguous. The CDR3 contains 15 residues. Trimming removed 0 bases at V and 0 bases at J, with 6 bases between. Germline V gives CDR1 MNHEY, CDR2 SVGAGI. In nucleotides, the CDR3 is TGTGCCAGCAGTTACTCAGAACTAGCCAAAAACATTCAGTACTTC. As protein: CASSYSELAKNIQYF.

The chain combines TRBV2 with TRBJ1-2; D perhaps matches TRBD1 (6 bases). V lost 4 bases, J lost 8 bases, and 23 bases lay in between. The CDR3 has 16 amino acids. The germline CDR1 and CDR2 sequences are SNHLY and FYNNEI. The CDR3 region is CASSGVTIDVGGGYTF. CDR3 nucleotides: TGTGCCAGCAGTGGGGTAACCATTGATGTAGGGGGAGGCTACACCTTC.

This chain links TRBV28 with TRBJ1-5; 8 bases are shared with TRBD1. The junction had 4 bases not matched to a gene; V was cut back by 1 base and J by 5 bases. The CDR3 is 15 amino acids. The germline CDR1 and CDR2 sequences are MDHEN and SYDVKM. CDR3 sequence reads: CASSLLEDRDQPQHF. For the CDR3, the DNA is TGTGCCAGCAGTTTATTGGAGGACAGGGATCAGCCCCAGCATTTT.

In this sample, this clone turned up once. The chain combines TRBV9 with TRBJ2-2; 8 nucleotides line up with TRBD1. This CDR3 comprises 17 residues. After removal of 3 bases from V and 2 bases from J, the junction contained 9 bases not matched to a gene. CDR1 and CDR2 (germline): SGDLS, YYNGEE. The CDR3 region has the DNA TGTGCCAGCAGCGCCTCCCAGGGGGCCCCAAACACCGGGGAGCTGTTTTTT. Its translation is CASSASQGAPNTGELFF.

The chain employs TRBV5-4 and TRBJ1-2, with 8 positions matching TRBD1. This CDR3 is 14 amino acids long. CDR1 and CDR2 from the germline V gene are SGHNT and YYREEE (reference sequence). Trimming at V came to 5 bases and at J to 3 bases, leaving 6 bases not matched to a gene. CDR3 sequence reads: CASRRTGWDYGYTF. CDR3 DNA: TGTGCCAGCAGGCGGACAGGGTGGGACTATGGCTACACCTTC.

V usage is TRBV2 and J usage is TRBJ2-1, with TRBD2 matching 7 bases. Per germline, CDR1 SNHLY and CDR2 FYNNEI. Trimming cost V 7 bases and J 7 bases; bases outside gene matches: 10. CDR3 length: 14 residues. The CDR3 loop is CASKKRESANEQFF. The CDR3 nucleotides read TGTGCCAGCAAGAAGCGGGAAAGTGCGAATGAGCAGTTCTTC. Filled out from reference TRBV2 and TRBJ2-1, the complete variable domain reads EPEVTQTPSHQVTQMGQEVILRCVPISNHLYFYWYRQILGQKVEFLVSFYNNEISEKSEIFDDQFSVERPDGSNFTLKIRSTKLEDSAMYFCASKKRESANEQFFGPGTRLTVL.

This chain joins TRBV2 and TRBJ2-5, with D possibly TRBD2 on 6 matching bases. Trimming left V 6 bases short and J 2 bases short, with 10 bases between. The germline CDR1 and CDR2 sequences are SNHLY and FYNNEI. The length of the CDR3 is 13 residues. This chain's CDR3 is CASRDYQQETQYF. CDR3 DNA: TGTGCCAGCAGGGACTATCAGCAAGAGACCCAGTACTTC.

This clone has more than one count but fewer than ten. The V gene is TRBV9, the J gene TRBJ2-5, with 8 bases lining up with TRBD1. The V gene end was trimmed by 2 bases and the J gene end by 3 bases; junction bases not matched to a gene: 6. This CDR3 has 15 residues. The germline V gene has CDR1 SGDLS and CDR2 YYNGEE. For the CDR3, the DNA is TGTGCCAGCAGCGTTGACAGGGGAGGAGAAGAGACCCAGTACTTC. Translating gives CASSVDRGGEETQYF.